This is a list of T cell receptor beta chains from one sample in a study of cytomegalovirus exposure and HLA in healthy donors. The protocol was immunoSEQ multiplex PCR, while the TCRdb copy is restricted to in-frame clones and leaves out a portion. The data show 150,000 to 200,000 clones, around 76% seen once. The specimen was PBMCs. Receptors were obtained from a man aged 30 to 45 in good health and CMV-seronegative. CDR3s include the opening cysteine and the closing phenylalanine or tryptophan.

>TRBV7-9|TRBJ1-5
CASSPTAGRTINQPQHF
>TRBV4-1|TRBJ1-2
CASSQGTGNYGYTF
>TRBV5-1|TRBJ2-3
CASSLGDRDTDTQYF
>TRBV9|TRBJ2-7
CASSVEGGHYEQYF
>TRBV11-2|TRBJ2-3
CASSSPGLAGYSSTDTQYF
>TRBV10-3|TRBJ2-5
CAIKTDSGAAETQYF
>TRBV5-4|TRBJ2-7
CAGQLEPRSSYEQYF
>TRBV9|TRBJ1-1
CASSVVGHRATEAFF
>TRBV28|TRBJ1-1
CASSLQWGSGTEAFF
>TRBV6-5|TRBJ1-4
CASSRVQGAGEKLFF
>TRBV10-1|TRBJ1-1
CASSEDRVKTEAFF
>TRBV6-6|TRBJ2-7
CASSYRQGARDEQYF
>TRBV27|TRBJ2-1
CASSLAWRATGNEQFF
>TRBV18|TRBJ2-5
CASSYTQGALETQYF
>TRBV9|TRBJ2-7
CASSVGQDAYEQYF
>TRBV10-3|TRBJ2-2
CAIRRRDDTGELFF
>TRBV2|TRBJ2-5
CASRDPGHSQETQYF